Below, 18 T cell receptor beta chains from the same sample are listed, as sequenced in a study of T cell changes during pregnancy in multiple sclerosis. Sequencing used immunoSEQ multiplex PCR; TCRdb keeps in-frame clones, though not all of them. The sample holds about 100,000 clones; 85% to 95% are singletons and the top ten take under 3%. Here the sequenced sample was peripheral blood, taken in the first trimester of pregnancy. The source of these receptors is a female donor with multiple sclerosis, enrolled in a pregnancy study.

CDR3 protein: CASSSSPGTAPLVAQHF. The CDR3 DNA reads TGTGCCAGCAGCTCCTCTCCCGGGACAGCACCTTTGGTAGCCCAGCATTTT. The chain employs TRBV7-8 and TRBJ1-5, with 7 bases aligning to TRBD1. V was clipped by 4 bases and J by 11 bases; unmatched bases: 20. The V gene's germline CDR1 is SGHVS and CDR2 FQNEAQ. The CDR3 is 17 amino acids.

The chain couples TRBV19 to TRBJ2-5; 9 bases are shared with TRBD1. This CDR3 has 17 amino acids. The J segment lost 7 bases and the V segment lost 4 bases, leaving 16 bases of the junction unmatched. Per germline, CDR1 LNHDA and CDR2 SQIVND (reference sequence). CDR3 sequence reads: CASSTLPGQGDIATQYF. DNA of the CDR3: TGTGCCAGTAGTACTTTACCGGGACAGGGTGATATAGCGACCCAGTACTTC.

The DNA for the CDR3 is TGCGCCAGCAGCTTGGAGACTAGCGCGTCCTACGAGCAGTACTTC. It is translated as CASSLETSASYEQYF. This rearrangement joins TRBV5-1 to TRBJ2-7; 8 bases map to TRBD2. This CDR3 region has 15 residues. Germline loops: CDR1 SGHRS, CDR2 YFSETQ. The junction had 3 bases not matched to a gene; V was cut back by 0 bases and J by 1 base. The whole variable domain, filled in from reference TRBV5-1 and TRBJ2-7, reads KAGVTQTPRYLIKTRGQQVTLSCSPISGHRSVSWYQQTPGQGLQFLFEYFSETQRNKGNFPGRFSGRQFSNSRSEMNVSTLELGDSALYLCASSLETSASYEQYFGPGTRLTVT.

This sequence joins TRBV11-3 and TRBJ2-1; no reliable D call. Looked up from germline, CDR1 is SGHNT and CDR2 is YENEEA. The CDR3 has 13 amino acids. V lost 7 bases to trimming and J lost 2 bases, with 9 bases between them. CDR3 in DNA: TGTGCCAGCAATCAGGTTCCCTACAATGAGCAGTTCTTC. Its translation is CASNQVPYNEQFF.

This clone has more than one count but fewer than ten. The chain employs TRBV6-1 and TRBJ1-1, with 8 bases fitting TRBD1. Germline V gives CDR1 MNHNS, CDR2 SASEGT. V was pared by 8 bases and J by 0 bases, with 2 bases of the junction left unmatched. The CDR3 is 13 residues long. CDR3 DNA sequence: TGTGCCAGCGACAGGGGTTTGAACACTGAAGCTTTCTTT. It is translated as CASDRGLNTEAFF.

V is TRBV9 and J is TRBJ2-3; 10 nucleotides align to TRBD2. The germline gives CDR1 SGDLS, CDR2 YYNGEE. The CDR3 extends over 17 amino acids. V shed 4 bases, J shed 3 bases, and the junction held 11 bases outside the gene matches. In DNA form, the CDR3 reads TGTGCCAGCAGCTCCAGATCAGCGGGAGGGCCTACAGATACGCAGTATTTT. Encoded protein: CASSSRSAGGPTDTQYF.

This clone was seen only once. The J gene is TRBJ2-7, the V gene TRBV4-1; TRBD2 agrees at 9 bases. Losses at the gene ends were 5 bases for V and 6 bases for J; bases not matched to a gene: 5. The length of the CDR3 is 13 residues. From germline, CDR1 is MGHRA and CDR2 YSYEKL. The CDR3 spells CASSAGGPSEQYF. CDR3 coding DNA: TGCGCCAGCAGCGCGGGAGGGCCCTCCGAGCAGTACTTC.

The chain carries TRBV7-9 and TRBJ2-1; TRBD2 might be the D (5 bases). The CDR3 is 14 residues long. Trimming shortened V by 4 bases and J by 6 bases, and 13 bases separated the two germline ends. CDR1 is SEHNR and CDR2 is FQNEAQ in the germline V gene (reference sequence). This chain's CDR3 is CASSSGSYLNEQFF. The CDR3 bases are TGTGCCAGCAGCTCGGGATCATACCTCAATGAGCAGTTCTTC. The full variable domain, rest sourced from reference TRBV7-9 and TRBJ2-1, is DTGVSQNPRHKITKRGQNVTFRCDPISEHNRLYWYRQTLGQGPEFLTYFQNEAQLEKSRLLSDRFSAERPKGSFSTLEIQRTEQGDSAMYLCASSSGSYLNEQFFGPGTRLTVL.

The gene calls are TRBV6-1 and TRBJ2-7; possible D gene TRBD2, 5 bases. The length of the CDR3 is 15 residues. V was clipped by 6 bases and J by 3 bases, with 18 bases between them. In germline, CDR1 is MNHNS, CDR2 SASEGT. This chain's CDR3 is CASRIGLALHYEQYF. The CDR3 nucleotides read TGTGCCAGCAGAATCGGACTCGCTCTACACTACGAGCAGTACTTC.

This clone was observed a single time. The chain carries TRBV4-2 and TRBJ2-7, with a weak D call TRBD1 (6 bases). V lost 4 bases and J 5 bases, leaving 18 bases between the germline ends. There are 15 residues in the CDR3. The germline V gene encodes CDR1 LGHNA and CDR2 YNFKEQ. As DNA, the CDR3 is TGTGCCAGCAGCCCAGGACAGACATTGATAGACGAGCAGTACTTC. Translating it yields CASSPGQTLIDEQYF.

The V call is TRBV5-1, the J call TRBJ2-7; maybe TRBD2 (5 bases). CDR1 is SGHRS, CDR2 YFSETQ, per germline. This CDR3 comprises 15 residues. The germline V and J ends were trimmed by 4 bases and 2 bases, with 16 bases remaining between them. CDR3 sequence: CASSIVGGLAYEQYF. CDR3 bases: TGCGCCAGCAGCATCGTCGGCGGGCTCGCCTACGAGCAGTACTTC.

The V gene is TRBV15, the J gene TRBJ2-1; D remains ambiguous. With 0 bases removed from V and 9 bases from J, the gap between germline ends came to 21 bases. There are 17 residues in the CDR3. Germline-derived CDR1 and CDR2 are LNHNV and YYDKDF (reference sequence). In nucleotides, the CDR3 is TGTGCCACCAGCAGAGATAGCAGAGAACTCCTCTTGAGTGAGCAGTTCTTC. Translating gives CATSRDSRELLLSEQFF.

V and J are TRBV28 and TRBJ2-7; 7 bases agree with TRBD1. This CDR3 contains 15 residues. CDR1 and CDR2 (germline): MDHEN, SYDVKM. With 4 bases clipped from V and 4 bases from J, the junction kept 10 bases outside the gene matches. The CDR3 DNA reads as TGTGCCAGCAGTTACCCCCGTGCCAGGGGGTACGAGCAGTACTTC. Translating gives CASSYPRARGYEQYF.

V and J are TRBV27 and TRBJ2-7; TRBD1 is a possible D gene (6 bases). Per the germline V gene, CDR1 is MNHEY and CDR2 is SMNVEV (reference sequence). With 6 bases removed from V and 5 bases from J, the gap between germline ends came to 17 bases. The CDR3 covers 14 residues. CDR3 DNA sequence: TGTGCCAGCAGGAGGTCAGGGGCGCGCCACGAGCAGTACTTC. It is translated as CASRRSGARHEQYF.

As DNA, the CDR3 is TGTGCCAGCAGCCGGACAGGGGGGGGCTACACCTTC. It translates to CASSRTGGGYTF. The rearrangement links TRBV6-6 to TRBJ1-2; the match to TRBD1 covers 10 bases. The CDR3 consists of 12 residues. V was clipped by 6 bases and J by 8 bases; unmatched bases: 3. CDR1 is MNHNY, CDR2 SVGAGI, per germline (reference sequence).

The gene calls are TRBV4-1 and TRBJ1-4; a possible D gene is TRBD1 (6 bases). Germline-derived CDR1 and CDR2 are MGHRA and YSYEKL. V was clipped by 4 bases and J by 7 bases, with 16 bases between them. The CDR3 is 15 amino acids. This CDR3 reads CASSLIRQAGEKLFF. In DNA form, the CDR3 reads TGCGCCAGCAGCCTAATCCGACAGGCCGGTGAAAAACTGTTTTTT.

V is TRBV7-9 and J is TRBJ2-2, with D possibly TRBD2 on 6 matching bases. Trimming cost V 2 bases and J 1 base, with 11 bases left between them. This CDR3 comprises 16 residues. Germline-derived CDR1 and CDR2 are SEHNR and FQNEAQ (reference sequence). In DNA, the CDR3 is TGTGCCAGCAGCTTACCGGCGGGATGGAACACCGGGGAGCTGTTTTTT. Residues: CASSLPAGWNTGELFF.

CDR3 region: CASRRQGANYGYTF. Here the CDR3 DNA reads TGTGCCAGTAGGCGACAGGGGGCGAACTATGGCTACACCTTC. This sequence joins TRBV19 and TRBJ1-2; 10 nucleotides line up with TRBD1. The germline gives CDR1 LNHDA, CDR2 SQIVND (reference sequence). Trimming removed 6 bases from V and 2 bases from J; junction bases left unmatched: 3. The CDR3 runs 14 residues.